The 9 T cell receptor beta chains listed next were all sequenced from one sample in a study of T cells in tuberculosis. The repertoire was sequenced with immunoSEQ multiplex PCR; TCRdb's copy has only in-frame clones and lacks some. This repertoire shows some 90,000 clones, roughly 90% found once; its top ten account for less than 2.5%. Cells were sorted from thawed PBMC rested overnight and stained with GMM-loaded CD1B tetramer, viability dye and anti-CD3. C32 glucose monomycolate from Rhodococcus equi was loaded onto the CD1B tetramers. Sequencing was done on a sample of CD1b-GMM tetramer-negative cells sorted from PBMCs. The source is an adult woman with latent tuberculosis.

This rearrangement joins TRBV19 to TRBJ2-2; possibly TRBD1 for D (6 bases). Trimming shortened V by 2 bases and J by 11 bases, and 9 bases separated the two germline ends. The V gene's germline CDR1 is LNHDA and CDR2 SQIVND (reference sequence). The CDR3 is 12 amino acids. The CDR3 DNA reads TGTGCCAGTAGTATACTGGGGGCAGAGCTGTTTTTT. Translating it yields CASSILGAELFF.

The chain uses TRBV6-6 and TRBJ2-3; D may be TRBD1 (6 bases). The CDR3 has 15 amino acids. V lost 10 bases and J 5 bases, leaving 22 bases between the germline ends. Germline V lookup: CDR1 MNHNY, CDR2 SVGAGI (reference sequence). CDR3 in DNA: TGTGCCACGAGCTGGACAGATACAGTAAGAGATACGCAGTATTTT. Protein sequence: CATSWTDTVRDTQYF.

The chain uses TRBV11-2 and TRBJ2-7, with 9 positions matching TRBD2. The junction had 5 bases not matched to a gene; V was cut back by 6 bases and J by 2 bases. This CDR3 has 14 amino acids. Looked up from germline, CDR1 is SGHAT and CDR2 is FQNNGV. CDR3 region: CASRPSGATYEQYF. Written as DNA, the CDR3 is TGTGCCAGCAGACCTAGCGGGGCTACCTACGAGCAGTACTTC.

The rearrangement uses TRBV6-4 and TRBJ1-1; TRBD1 matches 11 bases. V lost 7 bases and J lost 5; bases outside the gene matches: 9. This CDR3 comprises 15 residues. Germline CDR1 reads MRHNA; CDR2 reads SNTAGT. The CDR3 is CASKPDRGRRTEAFF. The CDR3 DNA sequence: TGTGCCAGCAAACCGGACAGGGGGCGCCGAACTGAAGCTTTCTTT.

The rearrangement uses TRBV5-1 and TRBJ1-1; D remains ambiguous. Looked up from germline, CDR1 is SGHRS and CDR2 is YFSETQ. This CDR3 has 16 amino acids. V lost 5 bases to trimming and J lost 0 bases, with 17 bases between them. CDR3 residues: CASRSESTIMNTEAFF. CDR3 nucleotides: TGCGCCAGCAGGAGCGAGTCCACTATTATGAACACTGAAGCTTTCTTT. Supplemented by reference TRBV5-1 and TRBJ1-1, the full variable domain reads KAGVTQTPRYLIKTRGQQVTLSCSPISGHRSVSWYQQTPGQGLQFLFEYFSETQRNKGNFPGRFSGRQFSNSRSEMNVSTLELGDSALYLCASRSESTIMNTEAFFGQGTRLTVV.

The chain carries TRBV9 and TRBJ2-1; 9 bases match TRBD2. The CDR3 is made up of 16 amino acids. Per the germline V gene, CDR1 is SGDLS and CDR2 is YYNGEE. The J segment lost 0 bases and the V segment lost 4 bases, leaving 5 bases of the junction unmatched. In DNA form, the CDR3 reads TGTGCCAGCAGCAGGGGGACTAGCAGCTCCTACAATGAGCAGTTCTTC. The encoded protein is CASSRGTSSSYNEQFF.

The V call is TRBV15, the J call TRBJ2-5; 9 bases fit TRBD1. Germline V gene lookup returns CDR1 LNHNV and CDR2 YYDKDF (reference sequence). The CDR3 length is 17 residues. V trimming: 1 base; J trimming: 7 bases; junction bases outside the gene matches: 13. The DNA for the CDR3 is TGTGCCACCAGCAGAGGAAACCCGGGGACAGGGCCCCGGACCCAGTACTTC. This gives the protein CATSRGNPGTGPRTQYF.

This clone was counted only a few times. The chain is built from TRBV20-1 and TRBJ2-3, with a tentative D call TRBD1 (5 bases). The V end was cut by 3 bases, the J end by 7 bases, with 8 bases between. This CDR3 is 11 amino acids long. CDR1 is DFQATT and CDR2 is SNEGSKA in the germline V gene (reference sequence). Written as DNA, the CDR3 is TGCAGTGCTAGGGGGCACAATACGCAGTATTTT. It codes for CSARGHNTQYF.

Written as DNA, the CDR3 is TGTGCCAGCAGCGCGACAGGGAACACTGAAGCTTTCTTT. It codes for CASSATGNTEAFF. This chain connects TRBV9 to TRBJ1-1; D may be TRBD1 (6 bases). The CDR3 runs 13 residues. Germline loops: CDR1 SGDLS, CDR2 YYNGEE. The germline V and J ends were trimmed by 3 bases and 1 base, with 7 bases remaining between them. Based on the CDR3 plus reference TRBV9 and TRBJ1-1, the full variable domain is DSGVTQTPKHLITATGQRVTLRCSPRSGDLSVYWYQQSLDQGLQFLIQYYNGEERAKGNILERFSAQQFPDLHSELNLSSLELGDSALYFCASSATGNTEAFFGQGTRLTVV.